The 21 T cell receptor beta chains below all came from one sample that was sequenced in a study of T cell responses to AZD1222 COVID-19 vaccine. Clones were sequenced by immunoSEQ multiplex PCR, and TCRdb holds only the in-frame ones, with some missing. The sample lists about 120,000 clones; approximately 94% were seen once. The specimen was peripheral blood, collected 28 days after the second AZD1222 dose. The source is an adult who received the AZD1222 COVID-19 vaccine.

The chain employs TRBV9 and TRBJ2-1; D may be TRBD2 (5 bases). The germline CDR1 and CDR2 sequences are SGDLS and YYNGEE. V lost 0 bases to trimming and J lost 6 bases, with 10 bases between them. The CDR3 covers 14 residues. The CDR3: CASSVGVSANEQFF. The CDR3 DNA reads TGTGCCAGCAGCGTAGGGGTTAGCGCCAATGAGCAGTTCTTC.

This chain joins TRBV29-1 and TRBJ2-7; no firm D call. V lost 3 bases, J lost 0 bases, and 9 bases lay in between. The CDR3 runs 13 residues. Germline V gene lookup returns CDR1 SQVTM and CDR2 ANQGSEA. CDR3 protein: CSVEFGFSYEQYF. The CDR3 DNA reads TGCAGCGTTGAGTTTGGCTTCTCCTACGAGCAGTACTTC.

This chain's CDR3 is CASGLEVGGYTF. The CDR3 DNA reads as TGTGCCAGCGGCCTGGAAGTTGGGGGCTACACCTTC. The chain has TRBV12-3 or TRBV12-4 and TRBJ1-2; D unresolved. This CDR3 contains 12 residues. The V end was cut by 8 bases, the J end by 8 bases, with 15 bases between.

V and J are TRBV7-2 and TRBJ1-2; 8 bases map to TRBD1. Germline lookup yields CDR1 SGHTA and CDR2 FQGNSA. J gave up 8 bases and V 5 bases, and 10 bases lay outside the gene matches. This CDR3 is built from 14 residues. The CDR3 coding sequence is TGTGCCAGCAGCCCTCAGGGGGCCTTGGGGGGCTACACCTTC. It is translated as CASSPQGALGGYTF.

The V and J genes are TRBV2 and TRBJ1-2; D gene uncertain. Germline CDR1 reads SNHLY; CDR2 reads FYNNEI. The CDR3 extends over 13 amino acids. Trimming shortened V by 0 bases and J by 5 bases, and 7 bases separated the two germline ends. CDR3 sequence (DNA): TGTGCCAGCAGTGAAGCGATTAGTTATGGCTACACCTTC. Protein: CASSEAISYGYTF.

This clone was picked up one time. J is TRBJ1-2 and V is TRBV28; a possible D gene is TRBD1 (5 bases). Germline CDR1 is MDHEN and CDR2 is SYDVKM. With 4 bases removed from V and 5 bases from J, the gap between germline ends came to 8 bases. The CDR3 has 12 amino acids. CDR3 sequence: CASSWRQYGYTF. The CDR3 DNA reads as TGTGCCAGCAGTTGGAGACAGTATGGCTACACCTTC.

Here the CDR3 reads CASSSNANYGYTF. The CDR3 nucleotides read TGCGCCAGCAGTTCGAACGCTAACTATGGCTACACCTTC. The chain carries TRBV10-1 and TRBJ1-2, with D uncertain. CDR1 is WNHNN and CDR2 is SYGVQD in the germline V gene (reference sequence). The V end was cut by 5 bases, the J end by 0 bases, with 7 bases between. This CDR3 has 13 amino acids.

The CDR3 here is CASSPAAGAHGYTF. DNA for the CDR3: TGTGCCAGCAGTCCCGCCGCGGGGGCGCATGGCTACACCTTC. The gene calls are TRBV6-5 and TRBJ1-2; possibly TRBD1 for D (6 bases). Germline V gene data show CDR1 as MNHEY and CDR2 as SVGAGI. V was shortened by 5 bases and J by 6 bases, with 16 bases between the two germline ends. The CDR3 has 14 residues.

This chain connects TRBV6-5 to TRBJ1-2; D is unclear. This CDR3 comprises 13 residues. Looked up from germline, CDR1 is MNHEY and CDR2 is SVGAGI. V lost 6 bases to trimming and J lost 2 bases, with 10 bases between them. Written as DNA, the CDR3 is TGTGCCAGCAGCCCGGACGGGAACTATGGCTACACCTTC. This codes for CASSPDGNYGYTF.

The rearrangement joins TRBV7-2 to TRBJ2-1; perhaps TRBD2 as D (5 bases). With 5 bases removed from V and 8 bases from J, the gap between germline ends came to 22 bases. CDR1 and CDR2 from the germline V gene are SGHTA and FQGNSA. The CDR3 is 16 residues long. The CDR3 loop is CASSPRVSSPGDEQFF. In nucleotides, the CDR3 is TGTGCCAGCAGCCCTAGAGTATCATCCCCCGGGGATGAGCAGTTCTTC.

This sequence joins TRBV7-2 and TRBJ1-1, with 7 bases lining up with TRBD1. The CDR3 contains 16 residues. Germline lookup yields CDR1 SGHTA and CDR2 FQGNSA. The V and J ends lost 3 bases and 5 bases, in that order; junction bases with no gene match: 12. This CDR3 reads CASSFGGDSQLTEAFF. The DNA for the CDR3 is TGTGCCAGCAGCTTTGGGGGGGACAGTCAGTTAACTGAAGCTTTCTTT.

The chain joins TRBV7-3 to TRBJ2-2; D unclear. CDR3 length: 15 amino acids. Germline values: CDR1 SGHTA, CDR2 FQGTGA. Trimming took 3 bases from V and 5 from J, leaving 13 bases between them. CDR3 in amino acids: CASSFTASGTGELFF. The CDR3 DNA is TGTGCCAGCAGCTTTACGGCTAGTGGGACCGGGGAGCTGTTTTTT. The full variable domain, with the rest looked up from reference TRBV7-3 and TRBJ2-2, is GAGVSQTPSNKVTEKGKYVELRCDPISGHTALYWYRQSLGQGPEFLIYFQGTGAADDSGLPNDRFFAVRPEGSVSTLKIQRTERGDSAVYLCASSFTASGTGELFFGEGSRLTVL.

This chain links TRBV3-1 (or the pseudogene TRBV3-2) with TRBJ2-1, with TRBD2 matching over 7 bases. J lost 7 bases, V lost 4 bases, and 10 bases had no gene match. Germline values: CDR1 LGHDT, CDR2 YNNKEL (reference sequence). The CDR3 is 15 amino acids. The CDR3 DNA sequence: TGTGCCAGCAGCCGGCCGTTGACTAGCCGAAATGAGCAGTTCTTC. It translates to CASSRPLTSRNEQFF.

The rearrangement uses TRBV11-2 and TRBJ2-7; a possible D gene is TRBD1 (5 bases). This CDR3 contains 15 residues. Germline V CDR1 and CDR2: SGHAT, FQNNGV. The V and J ends lost 2 bases and 7 bases respectively, with 18 bases between them. The CDR3 spells CASSLYIAGPREQYF. The DNA for the CDR3 is TGTGCCAGCAGCTTATACATAGCAGGGCCCAGGGAGCAGTACTTC.

This sequence joins TRBV29-1 and TRBJ2-1; weak D call: TRBD2 (5 bases). Germline-derived CDR1 and CDR2 are SQVTM and ANQGSEA. The V and J ends lost 2 bases and 7 bases respectively, with 6 bases between them. The CDR3 spans 11 residues. The CDR3 DNA is TGCAGCGTTGAACGAGGGAATGAGCAGTTCTTC. This codes for CSVERGNEQFF.

The rearrangement links TRBV4-3 to TRBJ1-2; the D is unclear. Trimming pared 0 bases from V and 6 bases from J, leaving 14 bases between. The CDR3 is made up of 15 amino acids. Looked up from germline, CDR1 is LGHNA and CDR2 is YSLEER. CDR3 sequence (DNA): TGCGCCAGCAGCCAAGATCGTGGGGTAAGGAATGGCTACACCTTC. It translates to CASSQDRGVRNGYTF.

The chain links TRBV12-3 or TRBV12-4 to TRBJ2-5, with D unresolved. This CDR3 has 13 residues. Deletions cut 1 base from V and 5 bases from J, with 8 bases between. CDR3 sequence (DNA): TGTGCCAGCAGTTTAGGGGTACCGGAGACCCAGTACTTC. Residues: CASSLGVPETQYF.

The rearrangement uses TRBV27 and TRBJ2-5, with TRBD1 as a possible D gene (5 bases). The CDR3 totals 15 residues. Trimming pared 2 bases from V and 1 base from J, leaving 11 bases between. The V gene's germline CDR1 is MNHEY and CDR2 SMNVEV (reference sequence). The CDR3 nucleotides read TGTGCCAGCAGTTTAGCCCAGGGCGGCCAAGAGACCCAGTACTTC. Translation: CASSLAQGGQETQYF.

The V and J genes are TRBV6-6 and TRBJ1-5; weak D call: TRBD1 (5 bases). CDR1 is MNHNY, CDR2 SVGAGI, per germline (reference sequence). Trimming removed 0 bases from V and 7 bases from J, with 10 bases in between. The CDR3 extends over 14 amino acids. The CDR3, as DNA: TGTGCCAGCAGTTACTCGCCAGGGCAGCAGCCCCAGCATTTT. It is translated as CASSYSPGQQPQHF.

The J gene is TRBJ2-3, the V gene TRBV11-2, with D perhaps being TRBD1 or TRBD2 (6 bases each). V dropped 2 bases and J dropped 1 base, with 10 bases sitting between them. The germline gives CDR1 SGHAT, CDR2 FQNNGV. CDR3 size: 15 residues. The chain's CDR3 is CASSLLGGGTDTQYF. CDR3 sequence (DNA): TGTGCCAGCAGCTTATTGGGGGGCGGCACAGATACGCAGTATTTT. Filled out from reference TRBV11-2 and TRBJ2-3, the complete variable domain reads EAGVAQSPRYKIIEKRQSVAFWCNPISGHATLYWYQQILGQGPKLLIQFQNNGVVDDSQLPKDRFSAERLKGVDSTLKIQPAKLEDSAVYLCASSLLGGGTDTQYFGPGTRLTVL.

The chain carries TRBV7-6 and TRBJ2-1, with a weak D call TRBD2 (5 bases). V gave up 1 base and J gave up 5 bases, with 15 bases separating them. CDR3 length: 16 residues. Germline V lookup: CDR1 SGHVS, CDR2 FNYEAQ. The CDR3 sequence: CASSLGAGSPHNEQFF. DNA of the CDR3: TGTGCCAGCAGCTTAGGGGCGGGTTCTCCACACAATGAGCAGTTCTTC. The variable domain in full, completed from reference TRBV7-6 and TRBJ2-1, reads GAGVSQSPRYKVTKRGQDVALRCDPISGHVSLYWYRQALGQGPEFLTYFNYEAQQDKSGLPNDRFSAERPEGSISTLTIQRTEQRDSAMYRCASSLGAGSPHNEQFFGPGTRLTVL.